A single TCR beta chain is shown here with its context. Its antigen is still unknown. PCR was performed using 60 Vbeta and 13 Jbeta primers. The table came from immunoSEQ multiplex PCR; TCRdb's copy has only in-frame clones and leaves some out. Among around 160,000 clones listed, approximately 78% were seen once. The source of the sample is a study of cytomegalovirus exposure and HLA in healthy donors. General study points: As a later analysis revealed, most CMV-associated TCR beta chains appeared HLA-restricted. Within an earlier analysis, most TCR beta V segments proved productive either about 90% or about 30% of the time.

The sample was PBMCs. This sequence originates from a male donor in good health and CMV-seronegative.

CDR3 residues: CASSLEAGRNEQYF. The CDR3, as DNA: TGTGCCAGCAGCTTAGAAGCAGGGAGGAACGAGCAGTACTTC. The chain uses TRBV7-9 and TRBJ2-7; D perhaps matches TRBD2 (6 bases). From germline, CDR1 is SEHNR and CDR2 FQNEAQ (reference sequence). CDR3 length: 14 amino acids. The V and J ends lost 1 base and 5 bases respectively, with 12 bases between them.